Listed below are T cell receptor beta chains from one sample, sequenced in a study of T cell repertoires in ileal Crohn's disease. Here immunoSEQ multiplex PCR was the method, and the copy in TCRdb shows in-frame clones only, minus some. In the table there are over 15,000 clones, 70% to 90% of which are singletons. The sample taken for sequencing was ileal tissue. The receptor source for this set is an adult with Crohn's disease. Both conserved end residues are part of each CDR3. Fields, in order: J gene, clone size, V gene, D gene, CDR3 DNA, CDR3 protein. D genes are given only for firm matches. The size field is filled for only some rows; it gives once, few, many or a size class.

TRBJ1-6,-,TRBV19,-,TGTGCCAGTAGTTCTCGGACCGGGGGGGATTCACCCCTCCACTTT,CASSSRTGGDSPLHF
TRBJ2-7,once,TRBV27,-,TGTGCCAGCAGTCCCGGACTTTCTCCAGAGCAGTACTTC,CASSPGLSPEQYF
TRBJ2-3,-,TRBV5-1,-,TGCGCCAGCAGAGCGTATGGCACAGATACGCAGTATTTT,CASRAYGTDTQYF
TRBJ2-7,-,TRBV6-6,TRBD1,TGTGCCAGCAGTCCTAGACAGGGAAGCTCCTACGAGCAGTACTTC,CASSPRQGSSYEQYF
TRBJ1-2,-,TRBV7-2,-,TGTGCCAGCAGCTTAGGGGGGGTTGGAGACTATGGCTACACCTTC,CASSLGGVGDYGYTF
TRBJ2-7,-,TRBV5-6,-,TGTGCCAGCAGCACGGGGGTATCCTACGAGCAGTACTTC,CASSTGVSYEQYF
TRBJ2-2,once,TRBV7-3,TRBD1,TGTGCCAGCAGCTTAAACAGGGGGGACGGGGAGCTGTTTTTT,CASSLNRGDGELFF
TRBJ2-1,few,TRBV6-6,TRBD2,TGTGCCAGCAGTAGCCGGGACCGGGGGGTGAATGAGCAGTTCTTC,CASSSRDRGVNEQFF
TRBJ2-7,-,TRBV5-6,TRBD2,TGTGCCAGCAGCTTAGGCGGGGGGGCCGGCGAGCAGTACTTC,CASSLGGGAGEQYF
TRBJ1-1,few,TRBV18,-,TGTGCCAGCTCACCAAGGACTAACACTGAAGCTTTCTTT,CASSPRTNTEAFF
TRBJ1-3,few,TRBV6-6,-,TGTGCCAGCAGTCTCCAAGGAGGGTCGGACACCATATATTTT,CASSLQGGSDTIYF
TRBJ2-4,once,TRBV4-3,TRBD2,TGCGCCAGCAGCGAAGCGGGGATGGAAGCGGACATTCAGTACTTC,CASSEAGMEADIQYF
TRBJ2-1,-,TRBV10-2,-,TGCGCCAGCAGTGAGTGGTCAGGGGGAGGAGGGTACAATGAGCAGTTCTTC,CASSEWSGGGGYNEQFF
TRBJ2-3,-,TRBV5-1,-,TGCGCCAGCAGCTTCCAGGTTAGCACAGATACGCAGTATTTT,CASSFQVSTDTQYF
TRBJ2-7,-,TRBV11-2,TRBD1,TGTGCCAGCAGCTTAACCGTTACAGGGGGTCAGAGCTCCTACGAGCAGTACTTC,CASSLTVTGGQSSYEQYF
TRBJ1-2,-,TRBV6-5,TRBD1,TGTGCCAGCAGTTACATTGTGGGACAGGAGATTGGCTACACCTTC,CASSYIVGQEIGYTF
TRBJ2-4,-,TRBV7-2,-,-,CASSLVFGAGGAENIQYF
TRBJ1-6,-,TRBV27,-,TGTGCCAGCAGTCTGATGACAGCCATTCACCCCCTCCACTTT,CASSLMTAIHPLHF
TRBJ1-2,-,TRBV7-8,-,TGTGCCAGCAGCCACCCTGAGGCCAACTATGGCTACACCTTC,CASSHPEANYGYTF
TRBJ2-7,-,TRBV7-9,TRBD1,TGTGCCAGCAGCTTAAGGGGGGACAGGGGGCATTTCTACGAGCAGTACTTC,CASSLRGDRGHFYEQYF
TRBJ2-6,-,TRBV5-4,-,TGTGCCAGCAGCTTGGTTTGGTTAGCAGGGGCTGGGGCCAACGTCCTGACTTTC,CASSLVWLAGAGANVLTF
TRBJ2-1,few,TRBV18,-,TGTGCCAGCTCACCACCTCCCGGGAAGTACAATGAGCAGTTCTTC,CASSPPPGKYNEQFF
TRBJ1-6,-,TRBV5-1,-,TGCGCCAGCAGCCTACCCCCTTCACCCCTCCACTTT,CASSLPPSPLHF
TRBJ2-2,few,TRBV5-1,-,TGCGCCAGCAGCTTGTTACCGGGTTGGACCGGGGAGCTGTTTTTT,CASSLLPGWTGELFF
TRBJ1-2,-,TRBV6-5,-,TGTGCCACTTCGGGGAGGCGACGGAGCTACACCTTC,CATSGRRRSYTF
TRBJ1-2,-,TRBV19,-,TGTGCCAGTAGTATAGATCGCAGGTCCTATGGCTACACCTTC,CASSIDRRSYGYTF
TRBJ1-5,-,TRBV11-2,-,TGTGCCAGCAGCTCGGGAGAGTATAGCAATCAGCCCCAGCATTTT,CASSSGEYSNQPQHF
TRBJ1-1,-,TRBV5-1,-,TGCGCCAGCAGCTGGGCCATTGGGCAGCTGAACACTGAAGCTTTCTTT,CASSWAIGQLNTEAFF
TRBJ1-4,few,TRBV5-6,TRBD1,TGTGCCAGCAGCCACAGGGGGGCTAATGAAAAACTGTTTTTT,CASSHRGANEKLFF
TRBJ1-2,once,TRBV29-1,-,TGCAGCGTTAGAGTCGACTATGGCTACACCTTC,CSVRVDYGYTF